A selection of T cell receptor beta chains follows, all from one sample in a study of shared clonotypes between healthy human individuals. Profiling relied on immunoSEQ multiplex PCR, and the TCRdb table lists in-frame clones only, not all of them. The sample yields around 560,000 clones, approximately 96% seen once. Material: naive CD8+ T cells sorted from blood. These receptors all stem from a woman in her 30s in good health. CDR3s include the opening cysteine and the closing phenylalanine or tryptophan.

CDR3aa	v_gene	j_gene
CASSYGLASSYEQYF	TRBV4-2	TRBJ2-7
CASSQRHRGQTQYF	TRBV14	TRBJ2-5
CAWSVFGAEAFF	TRBV30	TRBJ1-1
CASSISYEQYF	TRBV11-2	TRBJ2-7
CASRTRGLDGYTF	TRBV5-4	TRBJ1-2
CASSSTGSNQPQHF	TRBV6-5	TRBJ1-5
CASSLWQDTEAFF	TRBV19	TRBJ1-1
CASSPTRGSSYEQYF	TRBV9	TRBJ2-7
CASSEYGQEQYF	TRBV10-2	TRBJ2-7
CASSLETGELFF	TRBV7-9	TRBJ2-2
CATGVGNYEQYF	TRBV27	TRBJ2-7
CASSLGWIGNTEAFF	TRBV11-2	TRBJ1-1
CASSLGTGTYTGELFF	TRBV28	TRBJ2-2
CASSPRELAVYEQYF	TRBV9	TRBJ2-7
CASSPQGNRGDTEAFF	TRBV4-1	TRBJ1-1
CASRIYLSNQLQHF	TRBV28	TRBJ1-5
CASSLRGIQHEQYF	TRBV13	TRBJ2-7